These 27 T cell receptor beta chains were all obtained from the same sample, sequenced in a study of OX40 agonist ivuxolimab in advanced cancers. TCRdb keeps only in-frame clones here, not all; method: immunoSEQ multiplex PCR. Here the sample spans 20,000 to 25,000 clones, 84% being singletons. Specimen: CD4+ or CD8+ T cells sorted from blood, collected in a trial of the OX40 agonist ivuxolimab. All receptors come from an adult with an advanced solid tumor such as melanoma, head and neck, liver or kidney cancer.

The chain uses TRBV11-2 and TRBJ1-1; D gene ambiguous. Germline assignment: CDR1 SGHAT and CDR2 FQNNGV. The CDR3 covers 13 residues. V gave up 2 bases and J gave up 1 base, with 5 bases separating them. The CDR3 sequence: CASSLSGNTEAFF. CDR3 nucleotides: TGTGCCAGCAGCTTATCGGGGAACACTGAAGCTTTCTTT.

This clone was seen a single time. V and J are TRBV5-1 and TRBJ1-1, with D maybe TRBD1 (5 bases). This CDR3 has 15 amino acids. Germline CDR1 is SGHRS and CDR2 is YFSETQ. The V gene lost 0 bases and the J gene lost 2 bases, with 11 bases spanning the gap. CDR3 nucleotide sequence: TGCGCCAGCAGCTTGGGATCCGGGGCAAACACTGAAGCTTTCTTT. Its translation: CASSLGSGANTEAFF. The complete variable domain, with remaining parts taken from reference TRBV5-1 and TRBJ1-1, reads KAGVTQTPRYLIKTRGQQVTLSCSPISGHRSVSWYQQTPGQGLQFLFEYFSETQRNKGNFPGRFSGRQFSNSRSEMNVSTLELGDSALYLCASSLGSGANTEAFFGQGTRLTVV.

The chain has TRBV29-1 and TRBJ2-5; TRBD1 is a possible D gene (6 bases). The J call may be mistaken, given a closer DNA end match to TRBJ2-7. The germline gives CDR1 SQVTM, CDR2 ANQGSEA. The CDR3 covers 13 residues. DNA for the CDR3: TGCAGCGTTTTGGACAGCACGTCCTACGAGCAGTACTTC. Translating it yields CSVLDSTSYEQYF.

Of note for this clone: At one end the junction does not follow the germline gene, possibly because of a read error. CDR3 sequence (DNA): TGTGCCAGCAGCTATCGAATTAAGAGCCGAGTGGGGACTAGCTTC. Translated, it gives CASSYRIKSRVGTSF. The V gene is TRBV28, the J gene TRBJ2-4, with TRBD2 matching over 8 bases. This CDR3 has 15 residues. The germline CDR1 and CDR2 sequences are MDHEN and SYDVKM.

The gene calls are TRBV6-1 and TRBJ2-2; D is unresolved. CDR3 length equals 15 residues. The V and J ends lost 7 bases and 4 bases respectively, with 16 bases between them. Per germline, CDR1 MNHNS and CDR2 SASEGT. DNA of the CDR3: TGTGCCAGCATTTCGCCGAAATTGGTCACCGGGGAGCTGTTTTTT. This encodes CASISPKLVTGELFF.

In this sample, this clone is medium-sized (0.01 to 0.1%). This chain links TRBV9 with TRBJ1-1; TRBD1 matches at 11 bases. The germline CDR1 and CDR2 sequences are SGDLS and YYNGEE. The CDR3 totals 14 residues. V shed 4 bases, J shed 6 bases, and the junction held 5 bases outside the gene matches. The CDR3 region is CASSSGQGDAEAFF. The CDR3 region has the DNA TGTGCCAGCAGCTCGGGACAGGGGGATGCTGAAGCTTTCTTT.

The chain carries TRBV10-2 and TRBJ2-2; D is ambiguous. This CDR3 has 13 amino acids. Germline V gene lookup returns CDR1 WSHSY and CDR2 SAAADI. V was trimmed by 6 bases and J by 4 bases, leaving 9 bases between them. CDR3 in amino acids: CASSPNPTGELFF. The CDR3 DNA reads TGCGCCAGCAGCCCAAACCCCACCGGGGAGCTGTTTTTT.

Here the CDR3 reads CASSFRGANTEAFF. The CDR3 DNA follows: TGTGCCAGCAGTTTCAGGGGGGCGAACACTGAAGCTTTCTTT. V usage is TRBV27 and J usage is TRBJ1-1; 7 nucleotides align to TRBD1. CDR3 length: 14 residues. J gave up 1 base and V 3 bases, and 2 bases lay outside the gene matches. CDR1 and CDR2 from the germline V gene are MNHEY and SMNVEV (reference sequence).

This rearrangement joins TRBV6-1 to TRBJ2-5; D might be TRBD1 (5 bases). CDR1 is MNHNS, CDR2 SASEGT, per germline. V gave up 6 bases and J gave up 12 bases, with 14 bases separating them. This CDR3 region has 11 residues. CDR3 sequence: CASRDPGKEYF. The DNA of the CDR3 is TGTGCCAGCAGAGACCCAGGGAAGGAGTACTTC.

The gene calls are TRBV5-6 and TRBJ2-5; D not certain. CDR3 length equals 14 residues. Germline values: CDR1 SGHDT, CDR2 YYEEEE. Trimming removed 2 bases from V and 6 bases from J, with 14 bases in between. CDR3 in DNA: TGTGCCAGCAGCTTCGAGTATCCCCCTAAGACCCAGTACTTC. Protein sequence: CASSFEYPPKTQYF.

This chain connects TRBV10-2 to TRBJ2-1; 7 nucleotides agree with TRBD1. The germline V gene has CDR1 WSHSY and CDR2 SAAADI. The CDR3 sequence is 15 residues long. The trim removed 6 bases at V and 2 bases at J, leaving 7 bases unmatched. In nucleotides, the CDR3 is TGCGCCAGCAGGACAGGGACCCTTCCCTACAATGAGCAGTTCTTC. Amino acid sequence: CASRTGTLPYNEQFF.

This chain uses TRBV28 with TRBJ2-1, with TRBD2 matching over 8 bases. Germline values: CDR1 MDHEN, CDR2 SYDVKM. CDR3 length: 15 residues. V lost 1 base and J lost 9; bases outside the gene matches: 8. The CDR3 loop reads CASSLSSGGIIEQFF. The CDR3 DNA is TGTGCCAGCAGTTTATCTTCGGGAGGGATAATTGAGCAGTTCTTC.

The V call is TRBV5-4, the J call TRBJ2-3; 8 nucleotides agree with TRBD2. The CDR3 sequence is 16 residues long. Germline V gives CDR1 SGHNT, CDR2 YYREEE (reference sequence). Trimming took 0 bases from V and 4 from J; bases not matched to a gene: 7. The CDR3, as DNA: TGTGCCAGCAGCTTGGACGGCGGGGGGCGATCAGATACGCAGTATTTT. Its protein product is CASSLDGGGRSDTQYF.

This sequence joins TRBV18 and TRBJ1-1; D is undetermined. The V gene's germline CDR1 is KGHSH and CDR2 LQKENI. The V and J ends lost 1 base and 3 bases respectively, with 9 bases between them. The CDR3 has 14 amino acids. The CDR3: CASSPLGEDTEAFF. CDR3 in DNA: TGTGCCAGCTCACCACTAGGTGAGGACACTGAAGCTTTCTTT. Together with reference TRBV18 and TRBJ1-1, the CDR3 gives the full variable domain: NAGVMQNPRHLVRRRGQEARLRCSPMKGHSHVYWYRQLPEEGLKFMVYLQKENIIDESGMPKERFSAEFPKEGPSILRIQQVVRGDSAAYFCASSPLGEDTEAFFGQGTRLTVV.

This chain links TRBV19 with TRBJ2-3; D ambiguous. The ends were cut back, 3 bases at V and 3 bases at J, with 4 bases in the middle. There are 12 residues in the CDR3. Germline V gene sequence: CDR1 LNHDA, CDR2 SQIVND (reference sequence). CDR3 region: CASSMGTDTQYF. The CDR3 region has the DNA TGTGCCAGTAGTATGGGTACAGATACGCAGTATTTT.

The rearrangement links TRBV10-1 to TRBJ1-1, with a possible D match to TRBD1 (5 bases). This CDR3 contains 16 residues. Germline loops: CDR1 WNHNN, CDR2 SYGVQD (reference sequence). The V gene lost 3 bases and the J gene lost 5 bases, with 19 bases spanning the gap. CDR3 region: CASSDQIGAQATEAFF. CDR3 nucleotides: TGCGCCAGCAGTGACCAGATAGGGGCTCAAGCTACTGAAGCTTTCTTT.

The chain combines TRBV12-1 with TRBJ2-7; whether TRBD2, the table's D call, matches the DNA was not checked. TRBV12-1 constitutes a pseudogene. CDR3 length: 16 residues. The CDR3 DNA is TGTGCCAGCAGCTTCAACCCCAGCGGGGCGGGTCACGAGCAGTACTTC. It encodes CASSFNPSGAGHEQYF.

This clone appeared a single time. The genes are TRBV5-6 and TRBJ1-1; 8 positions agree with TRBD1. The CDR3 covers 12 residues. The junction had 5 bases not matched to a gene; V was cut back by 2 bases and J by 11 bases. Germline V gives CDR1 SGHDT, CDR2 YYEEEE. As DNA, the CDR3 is TGTGCCAGCAGCTTCCAACAGGGGGGGGCTTTCTTT. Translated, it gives CASSFQQGGAFF.

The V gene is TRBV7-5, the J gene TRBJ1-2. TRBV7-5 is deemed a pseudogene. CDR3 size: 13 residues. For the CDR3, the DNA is TGTGCCAGCAGCTTAACCCTGAGCTATGGCTACACCTTC. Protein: CASSLTLSYGYTF.

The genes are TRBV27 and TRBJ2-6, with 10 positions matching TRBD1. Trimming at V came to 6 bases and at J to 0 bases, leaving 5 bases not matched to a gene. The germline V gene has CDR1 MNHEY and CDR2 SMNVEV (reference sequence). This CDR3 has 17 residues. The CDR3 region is CASRKWTGGSGANVLTF. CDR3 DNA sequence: TGTGCCAGCAGAAAATGGACAGGGGGCTCTGGGGCCAACGTCCTGACTTTC. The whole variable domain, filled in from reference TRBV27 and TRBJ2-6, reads EAQVTQNPRYLITVTGKKLTVTCSQNMNHEYMSWYRQDPGLGLRQIYYSMNVEVTDKGDVPEGYKVSRKEKRNFPLILESPSPNQTSLYFCASRKWTGGSGANVLTFGAGSRLTVL.

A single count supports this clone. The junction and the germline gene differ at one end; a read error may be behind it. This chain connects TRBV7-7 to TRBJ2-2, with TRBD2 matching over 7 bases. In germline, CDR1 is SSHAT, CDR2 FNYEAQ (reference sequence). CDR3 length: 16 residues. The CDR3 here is CASSLQLAVNTGELFF. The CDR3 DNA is TGTGCTAGCAGCCTCCAGCTAGCGGTGAACACCGGGGAGCTGTTTTTT.

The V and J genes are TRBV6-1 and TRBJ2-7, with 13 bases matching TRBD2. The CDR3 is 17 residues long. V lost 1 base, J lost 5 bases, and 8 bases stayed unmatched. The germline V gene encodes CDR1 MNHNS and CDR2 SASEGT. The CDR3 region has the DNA TGTGCCAGCAGTGAAGTGACTAGCGGGAGGCCCCAGGACGAGCAGTACTTC. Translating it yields CASSEVTSGRPQDEQYF.

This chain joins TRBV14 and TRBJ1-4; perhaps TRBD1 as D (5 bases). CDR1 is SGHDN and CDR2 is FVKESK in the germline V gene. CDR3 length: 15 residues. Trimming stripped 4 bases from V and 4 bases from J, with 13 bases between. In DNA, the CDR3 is TGTGCCAGCAGCCCCCGGTGGGGCCTTAATGAAAAACTGTTTTTT. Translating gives CASSPRWGLNEKLFF.

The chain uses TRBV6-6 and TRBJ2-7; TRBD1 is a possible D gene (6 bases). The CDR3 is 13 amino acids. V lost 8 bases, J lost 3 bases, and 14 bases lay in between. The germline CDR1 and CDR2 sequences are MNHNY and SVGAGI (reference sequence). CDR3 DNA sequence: TGTGCCAGCCGGGACACTTTATACTACGAGCAGTACTTC. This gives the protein CASRDTLYYEQYF.

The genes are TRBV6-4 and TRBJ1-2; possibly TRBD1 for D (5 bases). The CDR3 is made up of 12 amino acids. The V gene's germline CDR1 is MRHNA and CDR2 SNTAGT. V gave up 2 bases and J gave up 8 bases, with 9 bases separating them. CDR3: CASSDAGKGYTF. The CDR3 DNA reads TGTGCCAGCAGTGACGCAGGGAAGGGCTACACCTTC.

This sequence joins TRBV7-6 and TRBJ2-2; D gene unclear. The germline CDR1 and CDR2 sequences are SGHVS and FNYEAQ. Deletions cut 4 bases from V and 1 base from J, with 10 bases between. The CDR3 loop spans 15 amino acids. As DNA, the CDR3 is TGTGCCAGCAGCTCCAGCCGACAGAACACCGGGGAGCTGTTTTTT. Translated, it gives CASSSSRQNTGELFF.

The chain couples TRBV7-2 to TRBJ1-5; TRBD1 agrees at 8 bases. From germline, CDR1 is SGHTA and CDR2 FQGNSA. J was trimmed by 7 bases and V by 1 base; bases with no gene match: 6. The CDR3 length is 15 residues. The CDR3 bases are TGTGCCAGCAGCTTAGGGACAGGGTTTCGGCAGCCCCAGCATTTT. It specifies CASSLGTGFRQPQHF.